What follows are 20 T cell receptor beta chains derived from one specimen sequenced in a study of cytomegalovirus exposure and HLA in healthy donors. Here immunoSEQ multiplex PCR was the method, and the copy in TCRdb shows in-frame clones only, minus some. The sample has about 58,000 clones; 90% are singletons. The sequenced material came from PBMCs. The receptors were gathered from a man aged 18 to 30 in good health and CMV-seronegative.

As concerns this clone: The junction and the germline gene differ at one end; a read error may be behind it. This chain joins TRBV14 and TRBJ2-7; 8 bases are shared with TRBD1. This CDR3 spans 13 amino acids. Germline assignment: CDR1 SGHDN and CDR2 FVKESK. The CDR3 coding sequence is TGTGCCAGCAGCCAAGTAGTGGACAGGGAGATGGACTTC. Protein: CASSQVVDREMDF.

The chain carries TRBV19 and TRBJ2-3; 7 bases are shared with TRBD2. J lost 2 bases, V lost 7 bases, and 12 bases had no gene match. The CDR3 is 16 residues long. Germline V gene sequence: CDR1 LNHDA, CDR2 SQIVND (reference sequence). The CDR3 DNA is TGTGCCAGTAACCCCCGGAGACTAGCCCCCACAGATACGCAGTATTTT. Its protein product is CASNPRRLAPTDTQYF.

Here the CDR3 DNA reads TGTGCCAGCAGCGCGCCGGGTCTCCAGGGAGGTGAGCAGTTCTTC. This translates into CASSAPGLQGGEQFF. The chain is built from TRBV7-2 and TRBJ2-1, with D maybe TRBD2 (6 bases). The CDR3 consists of 15 residues. Per the germline V gene, CDR1 is SGHTA and CDR2 is FQGNSA. V was shortened by 5 bases and J by 9 bases, with 20 bases between the two germline ends.

The rearrangement links TRBV29-1 to TRBJ1-3; D gene uncertain. Germline-derived CDR1 and CDR2 are SQVTM and ANQGSEA. The CDR3 spans 11 residues. Trimming took off 4 bases at V and 4 bases at J, with 5 bases between the two ends. The CDR3 is CSVAMGNTIYF. The DNA of the CDR3 is TGCAGCGTTGCCATGGGAAACACCATATATTTT.

This chain joins TRBV5-8 and TRBJ2-2; D gene unclear. This CDR3 spans 12 amino acids. Germline lookup yields CDR1 SGHTS and CDR2 YDEGEE. Trimming took 4 bases from V and 6 from J, leaving 7 bases between them. CDR3 sequence: CASSLTPGELFF. CDR3 nucleotide sequence: TGTGCCAGCAGCCTGACACCCGGGGAGCTGTTTTTT.

The J gene is TRBJ1-1, the V gene TRBV6-1; TRBD1 matches 9 bases. In germline, CDR1 is MNHNS, CDR2 SASEGT. This CDR3 region has 15 residues. With 2 bases clipped from V and 3 bases from J, the junction kept 4 bases outside the gene matches. For the CDR3, the DNA is TGTGCCAGCAGTGAACAACAGGGGGCGTACACTGAAGCTTTCTTT. It codes for CASSEQQGAYTEAFF.

This clone was observed a handful of times. The chain combines TRBV5-6 with TRBJ2-1, with a possible D match to TRBD1 (5 bases). Trimming removed 0 bases from V and 2 bases from J, with 12 bases in between. The CDR3 runs to 16 residues. Germline assignment: CDR1 SGHDT and CDR2 YYEEEE. CDR3 loop: CASSLAVRGTYNEQFF. In DNA, the CDR3 is TGTGCCAGCAGCTTGGCCGTTAGGGGAACCTACAATGAGCAGTTCTTC.

The gene calls are TRBV5-5 and TRBJ2-5; maybe TRBD1 (7 bases). The CDR3 covers 15 residues. Germline-derived CDR1 and CDR2 are SGHKS and YYEKEE (reference sequence). V lost 5 bases and J lost 4, with 18 bases in between. The CDR3: CASSRGTVERETQYF. CDR3 in DNA: TGTGCCAGCAGTCGGGGGACAGTAGAACGAGAGACCCAGTACTTC.

This chain connects TRBV5-4 to TRBJ2-3, with D hard to call. Trimming removed 4 bases at V and 0 bases at J, with 12 bases between. The CDR3 length is 15 residues. Germline CDR1 is SGHNT and CDR2 is YYREEE (reference sequence). CDR3 loop: CASSPSASSTDTQYF. In DNA, the CDR3 is TGTGCCAGCAGCCCCTCCGCCAGTAGCACAGATACGCAGTATTTT.

This rearrangement joins TRBV28 to TRBJ2-5; 8 nucleotides align to TRBD1. Germline assignment: CDR1 MDHEN and CDR2 SYDVKM. V shed 5 bases, J shed 5 bases, and the junction held 7 bases outside the gene matches. The CDR3 has 14 residues. This CDR3 reads CASSGDRTVETQYF. The CDR3 DNA reads as TGTGCCAGCAGTGGGGACAGGACGGTGGAGACCCAGTACTTC.

The chain has TRBV2 and TRBJ2-7; D is possibly TRBD2 (5 bases). V dropped 3 bases and J dropped 7 bases, with 16 bases sitting between them. Germline CDR1 reads SNHLY; CDR2 reads FYNNEI. The CDR3 is made up of 14 amino acids. The CDR3 region is CASSDDTWTGEQYF. The CDR3 DNA is TGTGCCAGCAGTGATGATACCTGGACTGGGGAGCAGTACTTC.

This chain links TRBV11-2 with TRBJ1-4; no firm D call. CDR1 is SGHAT, CDR2 FQNNGV, per germline. V was shortened by 4 bases and J by 0 bases, with 6 bases between the two germline ends. CDR3 length: 14 amino acids. The CDR3 coding sequence is TGTGCCAGCAGCTCAACGGCAACTAATGAAAAACTGTTTTTT. Its protein product is CASSSTATNEKLFF.

The V gene is TRBV6-4, the J gene TRBJ2-1; D call uncertain. Germline assignment: CDR1 MRHNA and CDR2 SNTAGT. V shed 8 bases and J shed 5 bases, with 16 bases lying between them. This CDR3 comprises 14 residues. CDR3 coding DNA: TGTGCCAGCGATACTACCGACGAAGACAATGAGCAGTTCTTC. It encodes CASDTTDEDNEQFF.

The chain's CDR3 is CASSIRGGDTFF. CDR3 bases: TGTGCCAGCAGCATACGGGGGGGCGATACTTTCTTT. The chain is built from TRBV2 and TRBJ1-1; D possibly corresponds to TRBD1 (6 bases). The germline V gene has CDR1 SNHLY and CDR2 FYNNEI. The ends were cut back, 6 bases at V and 12 bases at J, with 17 bases in the middle. The CDR3 has 12 amino acids.

This sequence joins TRBV28 and TRBJ2-7; no firm D call. The CDR3 runs 13 residues. Trimming removed 1 base at V and 1 base at J, with 5 bases between. Germline lookup yields CDR1 MDHEN and CDR2 SYDVKM. The CDR3 coding sequence is TGTGCCAGCAGTTTATTCGAGTCCTACGAGCAGTACTTC. The encoded protein is CASSLFESYEQYF.

The CDR3 here is CASSLVTSVYEQYF. In DNA, the CDR3 is TGTGCCAGCAGCTTGGTGACTAGCGTCTACGAGCAGTACTTC. V is TRBV5-6 and J is TRBJ2-7, with 8 bases that match TRBD2. The germline gives CDR1 SGHDT, CDR2 YYEEEE. Losses at the gene ends were 0 bases for V and 3 bases for J; bases not matched to a gene: 2. The CDR3 contains 14 residues.

V and J are TRBV5-1 and TRBJ2-4; 7 bases line up with TRBD1. With V trimmed by 4 bases and J by 8 bases, 6 bases remained unmatched. Per germline, CDR1 SGHRS and CDR2 YFSETQ. The CDR3 is made up of 13 amino acids. CDR3 in amino acids: CASSPDRVDIQYF. DNA for the CDR3: TGCGCCAGCAGCCCCGACAGGGTCGACATTCAGTACTTC. Looking up the rest from reference TRBV5-1 and TRBJ2-4 gives the full variable domain: KAGVTQTPRYLIKTRGQQVTLSCSPISGHRSVSWYQQTPGQGLQFLFEYFSETQRNKGNFPGRFSGRQFSNSRSEMNVSTLELGDSALYLCASSPDRVDIQYFGAGTRLSVL.

This rearrangement joins TRBV5-6 to TRBJ2-1, with TRBD1 matching over 7 bases. The CDR3 loop spans 15 amino acids. V was pared by 2 bases and J by 3 bases, with 5 bases of the junction left unmatched. The germline V gene encodes CDR1 SGHDT and CDR2 YYEEEE. The CDR3 DNA sequence: TGTGCCAGCAGCTTATCGACAGGGATCTACAATGAGCAGTTCTTC. Protein product: CASSLSTGIYNEQFF.

CDR3 sequence (DNA): TGTGCCAGCTCACCACCGCCGACAGGGGCCGACGTCGGAACCGGGGAGCTGTTTTTT. Encoded protein: CASSPPPTGADVGTGELFF. The rearrangement links TRBV18 to TRBJ2-2, with 8 bases identical to TRBD1. Germline V CDR1 and CDR2: KGHSH, LQKENI. V shed 0 bases and J 5 bases; nucleotides not matched to a gene: 14. The CDR3 is made up of 19 amino acids.

V usage is TRBV6-5 and J usage is TRBJ1-4; 7 positions match TRBD1. J was trimmed by 7 bases and V by 4 bases; bases with no gene match: 6. Germline values: CDR1 MNHEY, CDR2 SVGAGI. This CDR3 contains 14 residues. The CDR3 bases are TGTGCCAGCAGTTCCCAGACAGGGCTTGAAAAACTGTTTTTT. This translates into CASSSQTGLEKLFF.